This T cell receptor (beta chain) was observed in a study of cytomegalovirus exposure and HLA in healthy donors. The PCR ran on 60 Vbeta and 13 Jbeta primers. Data came from immunoSEQ multiplex PCR; TCRdb stores just in-frame clones and leaves some out. The sample consists of over 150,000 clones, 80% to 85% of them appearing once. Specimen: PBMCs. This sequence originates from a girl aged 2-10 years in good health and CMV-seropositive.

CDR3 protein: CASRMTGYMNTEAFF. The CDR3 region has the DNA TGTGCCAGCAGAATGACAGGGTACATGAACACTGAAGCTTTCTTT. The genes are TRBV28 and TRBJ1-1, with 7 bases fitting TRBD1. The CDR3 runs 15 residues. J gave up 0 bases and V 6 bases, and 7 bases lay outside the gene matches. CDR1 and CDR2 from the germline V gene are MDHEN and SYDVKM.